This is a list of T cell receptor beta chains from one sample in a study of OX40 agonist ivuxolimab in advanced cancers. The assay was immunoSEQ multiplex PCR, and TCRdb's table has in-frame clones only and misses some. This repertoire shows approximately 80,000 clones, around 94% found once; its top ten account for 9.6%. The sequencing here drew on CD4+ or CD8+ T cells sorted from blood, taken in a trial of the OX40 agonist ivuxolimab. The receptors stem from an adult with an advanced solid tumor such as melanoma, head and neck, liver or kidney cancer. Both conserved end residues are part of each CDR3. A D gene is named only where the DNA matches it firmly. Rows give clone size only sometimes, using once, few, many, or a class for an expanded clone.

CDR3nt: TGTGCCAGCAGCCAAGCCCGGGGGACTGGAACAGATACGCAGTATTTT; CDR3aa: CASSQARGTGTDTQYF; j_gene: TRBJ2-3; abundance: few; d_gene: -; len: 16; v_gene: TRBV4-2
CDR3nt: TGTGCCAGCAGCTACCGACGGGACAGGGGATACAATGAGCAGTTCTTC; CDR3aa: CASSYRRDRGYNEQFF; j_gene: TRBJ2-1; abundance: -; d_gene: TRBD1; len: 16; v_gene: TRBV7-9
CDR3nt: TGTGCCAGCTCGCTAGCGACACTTAACTATGGCTACACCTTC; CDR3aa: CASSLATLNYGYTF; j_gene: TRBJ1-2; abundance: once; d_gene: -; len: 14; v_gene: TRBV18
CDR3nt: TGTGCCAGCAGCTTAGTCGCGGGACAGTTACACTTC; CDR3aa: CASSLVAGQLHF; j_gene: TRBJ2-4; abundance: -; d_gene: -; len: 12; v_gene: TRBV13
CDR3nt: TGTGCCAGCAGTGAAGCCCGTTACATACCTAGCGTCAGCACAGATACGCAGTATTTT; CDR3aa: CASSEARYIPSVSTDTQYF; j_gene: TRBJ2-3; abundance: -; d_gene: -; len: 19; v_gene: TRBV6-1
CDR3nt: TGTGCCAGCAGCCCGGGGACAGTACTTGCTAACTATGGCTACACCTTC; CDR3aa: CASSPGTVLANYGYTF; j_gene: TRBJ1-2; abundance: once; d_gene: TRBD1; len: 16; v_gene: TRBV5-5
CDR3nt: TGCGCCAGCAGCTTGGAGAGCTCCTATAATTCACCCCTCCACTTT; CDR3aa: CASSLESSYNSPLHF; j_gene: TRBJ1-6; abundance: -; d_gene: -; len: 15; v_gene: TRBV5-1
CDR3nt: TGCGCCAGCAGCCAAGCCCGACTAGCGGGGAGGGGCAAAAACATTCAGTACTTC; CDR3aa: CASSQARLAGRGKNIQYF; j_gene: TRBJ2-4; abundance: -; d_gene: TRBD2; len: 18; v_gene: TRBV4-1
CDR3nt: TGCGCCAGCAGCTTCCGGGGGACTGAAGCTTTCTTT; CDR3aa: CASSFRGTEAFF; j_gene: TRBJ1-1; abundance: -; d_gene: -; len: 12; v_gene: TRBV5-1
CDR3nt: TGTGCCAGCAGCGCTCCACTTAGCACAGATACGCAGTATTTT; CDR3aa: CASSAPLSTDTQYF; j_gene: TRBJ2-3; abundance: once; d_gene: -; len: 14; v_gene: TRBV9
CDR3nt: TGCGCCAGCAGCCAAGAGGCCAACACTGAAGCTTTCTTT; CDR3aa: CASSQEANTEAFF; j_gene: TRBJ1-1; abundance: few; d_gene: -; len: 13; v_gene: TRBV4-1
CDR3nt: TGTGCCAGCAGCTTACTCGAGAACACTGAAGCTTTCTTT; CDR3aa: CASSLLENTEAFF; j_gene: TRBJ1-1; abundance: -; d_gene: -; len: 13; v_gene: TRBV7-8
CDR3nt: TGCGCCAGCAGCCAGGACAGTAATAGCGTGAACACTGAAGCTTTCTTT; CDR3aa: CASSQDSNSVNTEAFF; j_gene: TRBJ1-1; abundance: -; d_gene: -; len: 16; v_gene: TRBV4-3
CDR3nt: TGTGCCATCAGTGAGTCAGGTTTCTTCGGACAGGCCCACTACGAGCAGTACTTC; CDR3aa: CAISESGFFGQAHYEQYF; j_gene: TRBJ2-7; abundance: -; d_gene: TRBD1; len: 18; v_gene: TRBV10-3
CDR3nt: TGTGCCAGCAGTCTGGCCGGGACTCTCAATCGAGAGACCCAGTACTTC; CDR3aa: CASSLAGTLNRETQYF; j_gene: TRBJ2-5; abundance: -; d_gene: -; len: 16; v_gene: TRBV27
CDR3nt: TGTGCCAGCAGCGTAGAGGCAGGGCCTACGCCATACGAGCAGTACTTC; CDR3aa: CASSVEAGPTPYEQYF; j_gene: TRBJ2-7; abundance: -; d_gene: -; len: 16; v_gene: TRBV9
CDR3nt: TGTGCCAGCTCGGGGGGCAGCCACACCGGGGAGCTGTTTTTT; CDR3aa: CASSGGSHTGELFF; j_gene: TRBJ2-2; abundance: -; d_gene: -; len: 14; v_gene: TRBV2
CDR3nt: TGTGCCAGCAGTTTTACTAGCTCCTACGAGCAGTACTTC; CDR3aa: CASSFTSSYEQYF; j_gene: TRBJ2-7; abundance: -; d_gene: -; len: 13; v_gene: TRBV27
CDR3nt: TGTGCCAGCAGCGTGGGGGACAGAATCTATGGCTACACCTTC; CDR3aa: CASSVGDRIYGYTF; j_gene: TRBJ1-2; abundance: -; d_gene: TRBD1; len: 14; v_gene: TRBV9
CDR3nt: TGTGCCAGCAGCCCTCAGTCCACAGGGCCTTTCTATGGCTACACCTTC; CDR3aa: CASSPQSTGPFYGYTF; j_gene: TRBJ1-2; abundance: -; d_gene: -; len: 16; v_gene: TRBV5-6